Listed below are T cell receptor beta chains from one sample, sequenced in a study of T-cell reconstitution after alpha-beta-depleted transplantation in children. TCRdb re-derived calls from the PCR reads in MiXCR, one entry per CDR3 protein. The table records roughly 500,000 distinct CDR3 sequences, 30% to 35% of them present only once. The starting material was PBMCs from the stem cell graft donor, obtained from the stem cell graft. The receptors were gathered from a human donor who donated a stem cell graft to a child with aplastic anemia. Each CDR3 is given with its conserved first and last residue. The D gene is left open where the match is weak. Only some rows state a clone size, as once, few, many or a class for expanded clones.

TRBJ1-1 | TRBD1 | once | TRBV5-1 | CASSLVAGGAHTEAFF | TGCGCCAGCAGCTTGGTGGCAGGGGGCGCGCACACTGAAGCTTTCTTT
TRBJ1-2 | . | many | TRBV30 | CAWGGRSGYTF | TGTGCCTGGGGGGGCCGGAGTGGCTACACCTTC
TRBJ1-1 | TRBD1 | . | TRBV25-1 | CASSEGTRGQYYTEAFF | TGTGCCAGCAGTGAAGGCACACGGGGACAGTATTACACTGAAGCTTTCTTT
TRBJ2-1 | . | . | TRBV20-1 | CSAQPRDWNNEQFF | TGCAGTGCCCAGCCCAGGGACTGGAACAATGAGCAGTTCTTC
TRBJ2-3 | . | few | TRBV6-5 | CASSYGQPRTDTQYF | TGTGCCAGCAGTTACGGCCAGCCCCGCACAGATACGCAGTATTTT
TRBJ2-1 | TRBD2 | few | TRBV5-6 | CASSSPTSGRAYEQFF | TGTGCCAGCAGCTCTCCGACTAGCGGGAGGGCCTATGAGCAGTTCTTC
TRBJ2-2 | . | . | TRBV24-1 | CATSDPGQRDTGELFF | TGTGCCACCAGTGACCCCGGACAGAGGGACACCGGGGAGCTGTTTTTT
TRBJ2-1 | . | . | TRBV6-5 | CASSYDRLGGPYNEQFF | TGTGCCAGCAGTTACGACCGCCTCGGCGGGCCCTACAATGAGCAGTTCTTC
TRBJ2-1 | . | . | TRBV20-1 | CSATRDGSYNEQFF | TGCAGTGCTACCCGGGACGGCTCCTACAATGAGCAGTTCTTC
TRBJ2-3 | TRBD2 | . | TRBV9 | CASSVREGSTDTQYF | TGTGCCAGCAGCGTTCGGGAGGGAAGCACAGATACGCAGTATTTT